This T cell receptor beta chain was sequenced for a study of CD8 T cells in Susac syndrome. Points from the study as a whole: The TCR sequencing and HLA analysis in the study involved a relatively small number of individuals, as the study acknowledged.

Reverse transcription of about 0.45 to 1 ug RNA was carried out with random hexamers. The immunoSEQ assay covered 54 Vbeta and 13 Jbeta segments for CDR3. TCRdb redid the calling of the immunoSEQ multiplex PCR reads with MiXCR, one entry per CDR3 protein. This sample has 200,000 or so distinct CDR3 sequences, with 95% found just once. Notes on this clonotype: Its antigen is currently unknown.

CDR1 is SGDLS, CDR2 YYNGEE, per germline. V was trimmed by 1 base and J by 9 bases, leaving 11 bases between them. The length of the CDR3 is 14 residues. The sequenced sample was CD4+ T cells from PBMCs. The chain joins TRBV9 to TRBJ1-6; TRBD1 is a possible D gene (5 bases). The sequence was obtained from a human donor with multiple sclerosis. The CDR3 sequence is CASSVQGVGSPLHF. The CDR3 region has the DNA TGTGCCAGCAGCGTACAGGGCGTCGGTTCACCCCTCCACTTT. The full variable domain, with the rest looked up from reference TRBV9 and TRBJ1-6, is DSGVTQTPKHLITATGQRVTLRCSPRSGDLSVYWYQQSLDQGLQFLIQYYNGEERAKGNILERFSAQQFPDLHSELNLSSLELGDSALYFCASSVQGVGSPLHFGNGTRLTVT.